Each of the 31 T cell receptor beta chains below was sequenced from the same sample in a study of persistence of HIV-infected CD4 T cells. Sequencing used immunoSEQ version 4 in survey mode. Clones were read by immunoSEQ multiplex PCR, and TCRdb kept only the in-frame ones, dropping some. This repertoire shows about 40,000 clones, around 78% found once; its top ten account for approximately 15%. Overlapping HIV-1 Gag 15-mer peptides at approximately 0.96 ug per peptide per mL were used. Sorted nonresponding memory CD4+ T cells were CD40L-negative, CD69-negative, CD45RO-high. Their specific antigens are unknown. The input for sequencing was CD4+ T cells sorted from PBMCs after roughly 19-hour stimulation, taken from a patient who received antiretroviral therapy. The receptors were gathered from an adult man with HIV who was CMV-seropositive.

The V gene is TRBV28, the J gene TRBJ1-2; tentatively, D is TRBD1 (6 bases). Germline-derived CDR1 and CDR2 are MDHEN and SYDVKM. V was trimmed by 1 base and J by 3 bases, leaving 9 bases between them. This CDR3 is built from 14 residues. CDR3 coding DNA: TGTGCCAGCAGTTTATCGTGGACAGACTATGGCTACACCTTC. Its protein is CASSLSWTDYGYTF.

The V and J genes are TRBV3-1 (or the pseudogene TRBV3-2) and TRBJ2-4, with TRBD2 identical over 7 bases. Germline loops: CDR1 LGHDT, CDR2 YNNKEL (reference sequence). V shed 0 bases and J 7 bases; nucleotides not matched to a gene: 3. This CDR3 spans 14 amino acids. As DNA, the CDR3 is TGTGCCAGCAGCCAAGATTGGGGGGGGAACATTCAGTACTTC. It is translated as CASSQDWGGNIQYF.

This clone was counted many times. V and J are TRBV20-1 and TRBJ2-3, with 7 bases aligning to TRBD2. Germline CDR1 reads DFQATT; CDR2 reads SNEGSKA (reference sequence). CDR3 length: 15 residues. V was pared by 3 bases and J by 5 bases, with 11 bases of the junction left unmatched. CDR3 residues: CSASPGGGPKDTQYF. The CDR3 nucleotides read TGCAGTGCTAGTCCGGGGGGAGGGCCGAAAGATACGCAGTATTTT.

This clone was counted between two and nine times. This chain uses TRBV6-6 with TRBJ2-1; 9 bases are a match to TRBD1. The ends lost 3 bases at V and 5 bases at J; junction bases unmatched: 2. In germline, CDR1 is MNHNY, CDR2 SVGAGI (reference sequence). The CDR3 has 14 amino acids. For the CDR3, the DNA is TGTGCCAGCAGTTATGGGACAGGGAACAATGAGCAGTTCTTC. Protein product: CASSYGTGNNEQFF.

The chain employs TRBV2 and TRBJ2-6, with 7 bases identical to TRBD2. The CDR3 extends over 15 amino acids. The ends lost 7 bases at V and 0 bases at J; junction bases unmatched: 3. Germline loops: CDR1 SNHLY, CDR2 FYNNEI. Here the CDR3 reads CASKPGGSGANVLTF. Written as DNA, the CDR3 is TGTGCCAGCAAACCGGGAGGCTCTGGGGCCAACGTCCTGACTTTC.

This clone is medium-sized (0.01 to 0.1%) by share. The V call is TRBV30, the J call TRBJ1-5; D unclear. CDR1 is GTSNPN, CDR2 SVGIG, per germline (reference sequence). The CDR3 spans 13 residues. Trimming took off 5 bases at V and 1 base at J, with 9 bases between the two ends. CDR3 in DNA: TGTGCCTGGGGTTCTCGAAGCAATCAGCCCCAGCATTTT. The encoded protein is CAWGSRSNQPQHF.

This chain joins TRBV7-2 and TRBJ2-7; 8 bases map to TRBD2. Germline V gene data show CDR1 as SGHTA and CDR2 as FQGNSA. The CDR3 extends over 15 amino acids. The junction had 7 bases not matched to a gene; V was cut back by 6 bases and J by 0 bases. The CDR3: CASSSPGTSSYEQYF. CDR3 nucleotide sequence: TGTGCCAGCAGTAGCCCGGGGACTAGCTCCTACGAGCAGTACTTC.

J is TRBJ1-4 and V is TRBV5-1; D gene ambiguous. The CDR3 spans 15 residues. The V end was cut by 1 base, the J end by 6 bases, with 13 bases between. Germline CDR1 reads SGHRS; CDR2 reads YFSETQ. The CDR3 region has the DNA TGCGCCAGCAGCTTGCAACCAGCTCTTTATGAAAAACTGTTTTTT. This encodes CASSLQPALYEKLFF.

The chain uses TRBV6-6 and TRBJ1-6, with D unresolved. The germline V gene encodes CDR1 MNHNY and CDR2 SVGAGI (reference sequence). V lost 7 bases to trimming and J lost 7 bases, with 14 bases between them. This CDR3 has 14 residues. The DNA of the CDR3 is TGTGCCAGCACCTTATCTGGAGAGAATTCACCCCTCCACTTT. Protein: CASTLSGENSPLHF.

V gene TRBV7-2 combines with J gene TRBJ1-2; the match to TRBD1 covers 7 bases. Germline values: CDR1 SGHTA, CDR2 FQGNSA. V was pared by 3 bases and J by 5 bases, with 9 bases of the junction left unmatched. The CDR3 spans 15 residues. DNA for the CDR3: TGTGCCAGCAGCTTGGATTGGGACAGAATATATGGCTACACCTTC. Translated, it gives CASSLDWDRIYGYTF.

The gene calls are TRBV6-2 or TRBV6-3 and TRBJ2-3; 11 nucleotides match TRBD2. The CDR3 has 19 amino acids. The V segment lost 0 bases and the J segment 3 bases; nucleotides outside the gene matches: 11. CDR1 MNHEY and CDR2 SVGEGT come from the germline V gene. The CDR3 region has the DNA TGTGCCAGCAGTTACTCGATTAGGGCTAGCGGGAGGCTTACAGATACGCAGTATTTT. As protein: CASSYSIRASGRLTDTQYF.

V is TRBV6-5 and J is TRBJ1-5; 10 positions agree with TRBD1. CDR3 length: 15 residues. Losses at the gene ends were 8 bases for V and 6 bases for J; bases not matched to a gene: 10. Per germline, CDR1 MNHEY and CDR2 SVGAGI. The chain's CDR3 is CASEGGQGMGQPQHF. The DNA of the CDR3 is TGTGCCAGCGAGGGGGGACAGGGGATGGGTCAGCCCCAGCATTTT.

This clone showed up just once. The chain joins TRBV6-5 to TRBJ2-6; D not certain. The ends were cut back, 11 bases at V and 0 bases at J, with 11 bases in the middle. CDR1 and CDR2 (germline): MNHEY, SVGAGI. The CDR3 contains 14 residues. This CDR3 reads CAFRIDSGANVLTF. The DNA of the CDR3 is TGTGCCTTCCGGATTGACTCTGGGGCCAACGTCCTGACTTTC.

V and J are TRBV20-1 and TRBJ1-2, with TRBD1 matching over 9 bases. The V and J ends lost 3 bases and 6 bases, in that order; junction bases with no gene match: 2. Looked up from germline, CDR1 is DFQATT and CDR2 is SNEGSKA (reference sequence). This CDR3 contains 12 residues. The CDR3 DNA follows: TGCAGTGCTAGTGGGGACAGGGATGGCTACACCTTC. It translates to CSASGDRDGYTF.

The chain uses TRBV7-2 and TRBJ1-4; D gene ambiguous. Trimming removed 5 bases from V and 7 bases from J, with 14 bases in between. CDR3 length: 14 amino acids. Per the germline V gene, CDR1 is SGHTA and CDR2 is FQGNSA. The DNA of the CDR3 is TGTGCCAGCAGCCCCGGGGTGGCGCGTGAAAAACTGTTTTTT. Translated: CASSPGVAREKLFF. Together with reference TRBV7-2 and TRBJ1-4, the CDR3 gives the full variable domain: GAGVSQSPSNKVTEKGKDVELRCDPISGHTALYWYRQSLGQGLEFLIYFQGNSAPDKSGLPSDRFSAERTGGSVSTLTIQRTQQEDSAVYLCASSPGVAREKLFFGSGTQLSVL.

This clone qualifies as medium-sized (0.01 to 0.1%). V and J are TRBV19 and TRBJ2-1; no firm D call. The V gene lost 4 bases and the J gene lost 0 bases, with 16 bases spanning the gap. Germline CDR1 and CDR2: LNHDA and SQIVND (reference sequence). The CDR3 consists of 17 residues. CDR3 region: CASSTKSANPSYNEQFF. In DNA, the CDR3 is TGTGCCAGTAGTACCAAATCTGCGAATCCCTCCTACAATGAGCAGTTCTTC.

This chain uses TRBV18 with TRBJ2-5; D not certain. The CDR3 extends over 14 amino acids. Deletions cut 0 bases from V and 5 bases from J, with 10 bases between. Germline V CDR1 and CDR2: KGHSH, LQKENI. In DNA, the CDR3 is TGTGCCAGCTCACCACCGCATAAGGTGGAGACCCAGTACTTC. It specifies CASSPPHKVETQYF.

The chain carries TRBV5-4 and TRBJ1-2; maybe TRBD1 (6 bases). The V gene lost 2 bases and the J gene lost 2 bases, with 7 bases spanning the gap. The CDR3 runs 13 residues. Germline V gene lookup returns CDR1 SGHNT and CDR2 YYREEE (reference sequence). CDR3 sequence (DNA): TGTGCCAGCAGCTTTACAGGGAACTATGGCTACACCTTC. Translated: CASSFTGNYGYTF.

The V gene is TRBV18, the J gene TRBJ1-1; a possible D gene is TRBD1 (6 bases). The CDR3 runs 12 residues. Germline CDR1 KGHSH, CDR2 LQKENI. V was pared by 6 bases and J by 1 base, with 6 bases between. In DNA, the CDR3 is TGTGCCAGCTCGGACAGGAACACTGAAGCTTTCTTT. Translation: CASSDRNTEAFF.

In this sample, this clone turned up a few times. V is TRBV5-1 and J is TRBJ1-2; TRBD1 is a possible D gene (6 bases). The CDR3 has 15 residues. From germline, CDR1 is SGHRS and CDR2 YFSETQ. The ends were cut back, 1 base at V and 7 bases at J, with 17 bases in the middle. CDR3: CASSLTAGGAGGYTF. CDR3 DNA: TGCGCCAGCAGCTTGACTGCGGGGGGCGCGGGTGGCTACACCTTC.

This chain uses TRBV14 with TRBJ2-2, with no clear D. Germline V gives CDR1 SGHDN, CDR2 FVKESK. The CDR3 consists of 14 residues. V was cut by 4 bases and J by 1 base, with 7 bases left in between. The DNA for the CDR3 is TGTGCCAGCAGCCTTACATTGAACACCGGGGAGCTGTTTTTT. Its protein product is CASSLTLNTGELFF.

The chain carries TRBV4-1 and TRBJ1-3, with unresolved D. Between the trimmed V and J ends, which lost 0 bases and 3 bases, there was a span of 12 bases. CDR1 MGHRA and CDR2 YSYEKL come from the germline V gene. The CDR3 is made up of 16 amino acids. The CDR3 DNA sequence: TGCGCCAGCAGCCAAGAGCCGGGAAGTCTTGGAAACACCATATATTTT. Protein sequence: CASSQEPGSLGNTIYF.

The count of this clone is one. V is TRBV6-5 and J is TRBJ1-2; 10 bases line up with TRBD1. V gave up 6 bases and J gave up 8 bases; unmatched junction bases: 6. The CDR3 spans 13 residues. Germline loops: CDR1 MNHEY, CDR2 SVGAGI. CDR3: CASRRQGARGYTF. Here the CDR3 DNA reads TGTGCCAGCAGGCGACAGGGGGCGCGAGGCTACACCTTC.

The CDR3 bases are TGTGCCAGCAGCCCCATTGGACCCGGAACCCATGGCTACACCTTC. It translates to CASSPIGPGTHGYTF. The rearrangement joins TRBV28 to TRBJ1-2; D unclear. The V gene lost 6 bases and the J gene lost 6 bases, with 20 bases spanning the gap. The CDR3 sequence is 15 residues long. Per germline, CDR1 MDHEN and CDR2 SYDVKM.

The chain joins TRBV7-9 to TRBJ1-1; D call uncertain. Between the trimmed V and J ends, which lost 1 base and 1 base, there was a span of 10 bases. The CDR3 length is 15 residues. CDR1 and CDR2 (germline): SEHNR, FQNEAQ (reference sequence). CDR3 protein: CASSLVRIKNTEAFF. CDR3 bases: TGTGCCAGCAGCTTAGTGAGGATCAAGAACACTGAAGCTTTCTTT.

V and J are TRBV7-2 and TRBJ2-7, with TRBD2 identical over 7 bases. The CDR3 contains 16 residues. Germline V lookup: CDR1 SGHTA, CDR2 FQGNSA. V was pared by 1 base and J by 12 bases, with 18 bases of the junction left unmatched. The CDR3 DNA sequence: TGTGCCAGCAGCTTAGTGGCGCCTAGCGGCCCCTTCGGGGGGTACTTC. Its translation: CASSLVAPSGPFGGYF.

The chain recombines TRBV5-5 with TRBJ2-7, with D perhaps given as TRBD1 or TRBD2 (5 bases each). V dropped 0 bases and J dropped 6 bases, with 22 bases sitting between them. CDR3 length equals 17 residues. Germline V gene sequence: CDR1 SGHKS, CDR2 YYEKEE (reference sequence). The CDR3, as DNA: TGTGCCAGCAGCTTGGCCATTGGGGCCTCGCGAGGGATCGAGCAGTACTTC. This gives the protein CASSLAIGASRGIEQYF.

The CDR3 spells CASSGQGASTDTQYF. The CDR3 nucleotides are TGCGCCAGCAGTGGGCAGGGGGCTAGCACAGATACGCAGTATTTT. The chain links TRBV10-1 to TRBJ2-3; 8 nucleotides line up with TRBD1. Germline V gives CDR1 WNHNN, CDR2 SYGVQD (reference sequence). The length of the CDR3 is 15 residues. The V gene end was trimmed by 4 bases and the J gene end by 0 bases; junction bases not matched to a gene: 3.

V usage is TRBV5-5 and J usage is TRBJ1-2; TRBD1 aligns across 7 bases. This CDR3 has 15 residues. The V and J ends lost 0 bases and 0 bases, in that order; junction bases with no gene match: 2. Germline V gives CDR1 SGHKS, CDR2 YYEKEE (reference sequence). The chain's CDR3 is CASSLGQGANYGYTF. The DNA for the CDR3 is TGTGCCAGCAGCTTGGGACAGGGCGCTAACTATGGCTACACCTTC.

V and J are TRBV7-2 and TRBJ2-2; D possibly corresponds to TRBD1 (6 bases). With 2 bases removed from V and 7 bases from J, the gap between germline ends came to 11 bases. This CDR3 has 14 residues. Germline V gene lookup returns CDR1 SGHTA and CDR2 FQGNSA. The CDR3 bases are TGTGCCAGCAGCTTAACAGGGTACGGCGGGGAGCTGTTTTTT. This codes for CASSLTGYGGELFF.

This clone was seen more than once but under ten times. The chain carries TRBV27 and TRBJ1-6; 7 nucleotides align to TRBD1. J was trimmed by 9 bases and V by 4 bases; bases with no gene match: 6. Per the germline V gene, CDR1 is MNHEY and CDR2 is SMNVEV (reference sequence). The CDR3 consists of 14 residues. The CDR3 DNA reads TGTGCCAGCAGTTCATGGAGACAGGGTTCACCCCTCCACTTT. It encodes CASSSWRQGSPLHF.